These T cell receptor beta chains were read from a single sample in a study of cytomegalovirus exposure and HLA in healthy donors. Method: immunoSEQ multiplex PCR; TCRdb's copy keeps in-frame clones and lacks some. The sample contains about 160,000 clones, more than 65% of which appear only once. Input material: PBMCs. These receptors came from a woman between 45 and 60 years old in good health and CMV-seronegative. CDR3s include the opening cysteine and the closing phenylalanine or tryptophan. The order of the fields is J gene, D gene, clone size, V gene, CDR3 DNA, CDR3 protein. The D gene is left open where the match is weak. The listing skips clone size in some rows; elsewhere it reads once, few, many or a size class.

TRBJ1-5 NA few TRBV28 TGTGCCAGCAACTCCCAGCGGGGCCGCGTTGGCAATCAGCCCCAGCATTTT CASNSQRGRVGNQPQHF
TRBJ1-1 NA NA TRBV7-9 TGTGCCAGCACCAAAAGGGGCCTATTGACTGAAGCTTTCTTT CASTKRGLLTEAFF
TRBJ2-1 TRBD2 few TRBV9 TGTGCCAGCAGCGTCTATAGCGGGGGGGCAGGGAATGAGCAGTTCTTC CASSVYSGGAGNEQFF
TRBJ1-2 NA NA TRBV6-5 TGTGCCAGCAGTTACTCGAGAGCTAACTATGGCTACACCTTC CASSYSRANYGYTF
TRBJ2-7 TRBD1 few TRBV19 TGTGCCAGTAGTACCCCTGACAGGGTCAACGAGCAGTACTTC CASSTPDRVNEQYF
TRBJ2-7 NA NA TRBV15 TGTGCCACCAGCAGGGACAGCTACGAGCAGTACTTC CATSRDSYEQYF
TRBJ2-1 TRBD2 NA TRBV29-1 TGCAGCGTGGAGACTAGCGGGGGGGATCGGGAGCAGTTCTTC CSVETSGGDREQFF
TRBJ1-5 NA NA TRBV18 TGTGCCAGCTCGTCTTCAGATAGCAATCAGCCCCAGCATTTT CASSSSDSNQPQHF
TRBJ2-6 TRBD1 NA TRBV5-1 TGCGCCAGCAGCATACGGGACAGCGACTCTGGGGCCAACGTCCTGACTTTC CASSIRDSDSGANVLTF
TRBJ2-5 NA NA TRBV11-2 TGTGCCAGCACCCGGCGGAGGCATCTCCAAGAGACCCAGTACTTC CASTRRRHLQETQYF
TRBJ2-5 NA NA TRBV9 TGTGCCAGCAGCGCTCAAGCCGGGACTGTTCAAGAGACCCAGTACTTC CASSAQAGTVQETQYF
TRBJ2-7 NA few TRBV6-1 TGTGCCAGCAGTGTAGCGGCAGACTCCTACGAGCAGTACTTC CASSVAADSYEQYF
TRBJ2-3 NA once TRBV19 TGTGCCAGTAGCAGAACCTCTAGCACAGATACGCAGTATTTT CASSRTSSTDTQYF
TRBJ2-3 TRBD2 NA TRBV11-2 TGTGCCAGCAGCTCGTCTAGCGGGAAATTAGATACGCAGTATTTT CASSSSSGKLDTQYF
TRBJ1-3 NA few TRBV27 TGTGCCAGCAGGACCAATCGCGGCTCTGGAAACACCATATATTTT CASRTNRGSGNTIYF
TRBJ2-3 NA few TRBV4-3 TGCGCCAGCAGCCAGGGCGGGGCCCACACAGATACGCAGTATTTT CASSQGGAHTDTQYF
TRBJ1-3 TRBD1 NA TRBV28 TGTGCCAGCAATGCAGGGGGGTTCTCTGGAAACACCATATATTTT CASNAGGFSGNTIYF
TRBJ2-3 NA few TRBV28 TGTGCCACCCTTACCTCAGGGGCGAGCACAGATACGCAGTATTTT CATLTSGASTDTQYF
TRBJ2-7 NA NA TRBV4-1 TGCGCCAGCAGCCAAGATCTAGGGACAACCACCTACGAGCAGTACTTC CASSQDLGTTTYEQYF
TRBJ1-2 NA once TRBV15 TGTGCCACCAGCAGAGTTAGGGGTGAGGACAGTCGCTATGGCTACACCTTC CATSRVRGEDSRYGYTF
TRBJ1-5 NA NA TRBV7-9 TGTGCCAGCAGCTTATTCGCGGGGGCTCGCAATCAGCCCCAGCATTTT CASSLFAGARNQPQHF
TRBJ1-6 TRBD1 NA TRBV5-4 TGTGCCAGCAGCTGGGGACAGCTTCTTAATTCACCCCTCCACTTT CASSWGQLLNSPLHF
TRBJ2-1 TRBD2 NA TRBV23-1 TGCGCCAGCAACTCAAATCTAGCGGGAGCCTTCAATGAGCAGTTCTTC CASNSNLAGAFNEQFF
TRBJ1-3 NA NA TRBV6-5 TGTGCCAGCAGGAGGGGGGGGCTAAGTGGAAACACCATATATTTT CASRRGGLSGNTIYF
TRBJ2-5 TRBD1 once TRBV7-7 TGTGCCAGCAGCTTAGACAGGGGGTTGGAGACCCAGTACTTC CASSLDRGLETQYF
TRBJ2-6 NA once TRBV4-3 TGCGCCAGCAGCCAAGATATCGTCGGGGTCTCTGGGGCCAACGTCCTGACTTTC CASSQDIVGVSGANVLTF
TRBJ2-1 TRBD2 once TRBV9 TGTGCCAGCAGCGTAGGGTACAGAAGCGGGAGTATCTCCTACAATGAGCAGTTCTTC CASSVGYRSGSISYNEQFF
TRBJ2-7 NA NA TRBV5-4 TGTGCCAGCAGCTTTATAGGGGTGTCCTACGAGCAGTACTTC CASSFIGVSYEQYF
TRBJ2-7 TRBD1 NA TRBV5-1 TGCGCCAGCAGCCTAAGACAGGGCCCCTACGAGCAGTACTTC CASSLRQGPYEQYF
TRBJ2-7 NA NA TRBV18 TGTGCCAGCTCACGCGGGGGCCCCTACGAGCAGTACTTC CASSRGGPYEQYF
TRBJ2-5 TRBD2 NA TRBV5-6 TGTGCCAGCAGCTCGCGGACTAGCGGGAATACCCAAGAGACCCAGTACTTC CASSSRTSGNTQETQYF
TRBJ2-3 TRBD1 NA TRBV29-1 TGCAGCGGAGATACAGGGGGGACAGATACGCAGTATTTT CSGDTGGTDTQYF
TRBJ2-1 TRBD1 NA TRBV5-4 TGTGCCAGCAGACCGGACAGGGGGCTTTACAATGAGCAGTTCTTC CASRPDRGLYNEQFF
TRBJ1-2 TRBD1 NA TRBV19 TGTGCCAGTACGGGACGACAGGGCCGAAGCTACACCTTC CASTGRQGRSYTF
TRBJ1-5 NA once TRBV28 TGTGCCAGCAGTTTAACTCCAGGGCCGGATCAGCCCCAGCATTTT CASSLTPGPDQPQHF
TRBJ1-1 NA few TRBV11-2 TGTGCCAGCAGCTTAAGGTGGGAGACAGGCGGTACTGAAGCTTTCTTT CASSLRWETGGTEAFF
TRBJ1-6 TRBD1 NA TRBV27 TGTGCCAGCAGTCCCGGATTCCGACAGGGGGTGCATTCACCCCTCCACTTT CASSPGFRQGVHSPLHF
TRBJ1-2 TRBD1 once TRBV27 TGTGCCAGCAGTCCAGGACAGGTTTTACGAGCTAACTATGGCTACACCTTC CASSPGQVLRANYGYTF
TRBJ2-7 TRBD2 NA TRBV7-3 TGTGCCAGCAGCTTCCCCGGGACTAGCTCCTACGAGCAGTACTTC CASSFPGTSSYEQYF
TRBJ1-5 NA NA TRBV12-5 TGTGCTAGTGTCAACGTTGTGGCCAGAAAGAATAGCAATCAGCCCCAGCATTTT CASVNVVARKNSNQPQHF
TRBJ2-7 TRBD1 NA TRBV11-2 TGTGCCAGCAGCTTGAGTCACAGGGGCTCCTCCTACGAGCAGTACTTC CASSLSHRGSSYEQYF
TRBJ2-1 NA NA TRBV29-1 TGCAGCGTTGACGGGGGTGGGACAGCCCATTTCTTC CSVDGGGTAHFF
TRBJ2-7 NA NA TRBV14 TGTGCCAGCAGCCAAGATCGAGGACAAGCCTACGAGCAGTACTTC CASSQDRGQAYEQYF
TRBJ2-3 NA once TRBV4-3 TGCGCCAGCAGCCAAGATCTAGGTGGGGGGGCCCGGACAGATACGCAGTATTTT CASSQDLGGGARTDTQYF
TRBJ1-3 NA NA TRBV4-2 TGTGCCAGCAGCCAAGAACTCTCGGACTTGTCTGGAAACACCATATATTTT CASSQELSDLSGNTIYF
TRBJ1-5 NA NA TRBV7-2 TGTGCCAGCAGCCCAGGGGACCCAGGGCAGCCCCAGCATTTT CASSPGDPGQPQHF
TRBJ1-1 TRBD1 NA TRBV9 TGTGCCAGCAGCGTTTTGGGGACAGGGGATGAAGCTTTCTTT CASSVLGTGDEAFF
TRBJ2-2 TRBD2 once TRBV2 TGTGCCAGCAGGACTAGCGGATTCACCGGGGAGCTGTTTTTT CASRTSGFTGELFF